The rows below give T cell receptor beta chains drawn from one sample of a study of response to subunit inactivated influenza vaccine. TCRdb re-called the RT-PCR reads through MiXCR, storing one row per CDR3 protein. The sample includes approximately 520,000 distinct CDR3 sequences, about 25% seen only once; the top ten take 1.5% to 2%. The starting material was CD4+ T cells sorted from PBMCs, obtained more than 4 days after vaccination. The source of these receptors is a man in his fifties who received an inactivated influenza vaccine. Both conserved end residues are part of each CDR3. A D gene is named only where the DNA matches it firmly. Expanded clones get a size class; other rows say once, few or many, or leave the size out.

TRBV19	13	.	.	TRBJ1-1	TGTGCCAGTATTGGCAGGCTGGGCACTGAAGCTTTCTTT	CASIGRLGTEAFF
TRBV7-9	14	.	TRBD1	TRBJ2-1	TGTGCCAGCAGCTTACGACAGGGGGGCTATGAGCAGTTCTTC	CASSLRQGGYEQFF
TRBV7-2	13	many	.	TRBJ2-2	TGTGCCAGCAGCTTAGGAAGGACCGGGGAGCTGTTTTTT	CASSLGRTGELFF
TRBV7-2	13	.	.	TRBJ1-1	TGTGCCAGCAGCTTAGTTGCGGGCAGCGAAGCTTTCTTT	CASSLVAGSEAFF
TRBV20-1	13	few	.	TRBJ1-2	TGCAGTGCCCGGCTAGACTTTGTCTATGGCTACACCTTC	CSARLDFVYGYTF
TRBV11-2	13	.	.	TRBJ1-1	TGTGCCAGCAGCCGATTTACAGGCACTGAAGCTTTCTTT	CASSRFTGTEAFF
TRBV4-3	16	.	TRBD2	TRBJ2-1	TGCGCCAGCAGCCAAGACCCGGCTAGCGGGGGCAATGAGCAGTTCTTC	CASSQDPASGGNEQFF
TRBV20-1	15	.	TRBD2	TRBJ2-3	TGCAGTGCTAGCGGCTTAGCGGGAGTGGAAGATACGCAGTATTTT	CSASGLAGVEDTQYF
TRBV24-1	9	few	.	TRBJ2-5	TGTGCCACACAAGAGACCCAGTACTTC	CATQETQYF
TRBV7-9	14	few	.	TRBJ2-7	TGTGCCAGCAGCTTATTTCCGGGAAACCACGAGCAGTACTTC	CASSLFPGNHEQYF
TRBV30	16	few	TRBD2	TRBJ2-7	TGTGCCTGGAGTACCAATACCGGGACTAGCGGAACTGAGCAGTACTTC	CAWSTNTGTSGTEQYF
TRBV5-5	14	.	TRBD1	TRBJ1-1	TGTGCCAGCAGCTTGGAAACCGGGACAGGGGCAGCTTTCTTT	CASSLETGTGAAFF
TRBV10-2	13	few	TRBD1	TRBJ2-7	TGCGCCAGCAGTCGCGGACAGGCTCTCGAGCAGTACTTC	CASSRGQALEQYF